This T cell receptor beta chain emerged from a study of CD8 T cells in ankylosing spondylitis (dated by TCRdb to the late 2010s). For context, the study as a whole: T cell receptor beta repertoires were profiled in healthy donors and ankylosing spondylitis patients so that disease-linked TCR variants could be found. The full study cohort was made up of about 25 ankylosing spondylitis patients and 108 healthy donors. Peripheral blood samples were taken, and synovial fluid was additionally collected from ankylosing spondylitis patients.

Its CDR3 holds 13 amino acids, cysteine through phenylalanine. Only CDR3 DNA is held: 39 bases, read in frame from base 1. A distance of 10 bases separates the germline ends of V and J, which lose 5 bases and 5 bases respectively. Beyond this particular receptor, the publication reports: Some of the motif variants had been reported before in the synovial fluid and blood of reactive arthritis patients, a finding that suggests common disease-initiation mechanisms. The disease-linked clones were reported to be significantly enriched in matched synovial fluid samples from ankylosing spondylitis patients. The disease-linked clones showed a CD8+ phenotype and occurred at relatively low frequencies in peripheral blood. A TCR beta motif made up of several highly homologous amino acid variants appeared to be characteristic of blood from ankylosing spondylitis patients.

Data came from an Illumina HiSeq 2500. Quantitative 5'-RACE with molecular barcodes was used to prepare TCR beta libraries. In the authors' own workflow: A new computational method based on a probabilistic model of VDJ rearrangement was used to identify disease-linked TCR variants. The public reads were reanalyzed by TCRdb: fastp trimming at Q25, MiXCR alignment, in-frame beta chains only. Every entry covers one CDR3 protein and lists the most common genes and DNA from its rows. The V and J calls reflect TCRdb's pipeline rather than the authors' work. The table for this sample lists 300,000 to 400,000 distinct CDR3 sequences; about 22% of them were counted only once. The ten biggest clones cover less than 20% of the sample. This clonotype showed up just a few times. Its recognized antigen is unknown. The record has no base qualities; no much larger clone is one base away.

The chain is encoded by TRBV12-3 or TRBV12-4 joined to TRBJ1-5; the D gene is unclear. The sequence derives from a male donor with ankylosing spondylitis. The sequenced sample consisted of blood, either unsorted or a sorted T cell fraction (not recorded which). The base sequence is TGTGCCAGCAGTGTGCAGGAGGATCAGCCCCAGCATTTT. Its product reads: CASSVQEDQPQHF.